The rows below give T cell receptor beta chains drawn from one sample of a study of cytomegalovirus exposure and HLA in healthy donors. The assay was immunoSEQ multiplex PCR, and TCRdb's table has in-frame clones only and misses some. The top ten hold over 1.1% of the sample, which has 150,000 to 170,000 clones, roughly four fifths seen once. Source material: PBMCs. Receptor source: a man younger than 30 in good health and CMV-seronegative. Both conserved end residues are part of each CDR3. A D gene is named only where the DNA matches it firmly. Expanded clones are given a class, and other clones once, few, many or no size at all.

v_call	clone_size	j_call	d_call	cdr3_nt	cdr3_aa
TRBV6-5	.	TRBJ2-1	.	TGTGCCAGCGCCGGGGTGGGAAAGGATGAGCAGTTCTTC	CASAGVGKDEQFF
TRBV7-9	.	TRBJ2-1	TRBD2	TGTGCCAGCAGCTCATCCCCGTTTTTGGCGGGAGGATATGAGCAGTTCTTC	CASSSSPFLAGGYEQFF
TRBV9	.	TRBJ2-4	.	TGTGCCAGCAGCGCAGGGTCCGGTTGGGACATTCAGTACTTC	CASSAGSGWDIQYF
TRBV19	.	TRBJ2-7	.	TGTGCCAGTAGTATCACGGCTGAGGGCGAGCAGTACTTC	CASSITAEGEQYF
TRBV19	few	TRBJ2-7	.	TGTGCCACCTTCAATGGCAACGAGCAGTACTTC	CATFNGNEQYF
TRBV27	.	TRBJ1-1	.	TGTGCCACCCCCAGGGGTCAGGGCACTGAAGCTTTCTTT	CATPRGQGTEAFF
TRBV29-1	.	TRBJ2-1	TRBD2	TGCAGCGGGCGCCAACTCGGGGGGAGTGAGCAGTTCTTC	CSGRQLGGSEQFF
TRBV7-2	.	TRBJ2-7	TRBD2	TGTGCCAGCAGCTTATGGGGAGGGGAGCAGTACTTC	CASSLWGGEQYF
TRBV6-1	.	TRBJ1-4	.	TGTGCCAGCAGCTCGGGGAAACTGTTTTTT	CASSSGKLFF
TRBV11-2	.	TRBJ2-5	.	TGTGCCAGCAGCTTGACAGAGAGCCCGTTCATAACCGCCAGGAACTTC	CASSLTESPFITARNF
TRBV5-1	.	TRBJ2-3	TRBD1	TGCGCCAGCAGCTTGTCCAACCCGACAGGGGGCATAACAGATACGCAGTATTTT	CASSLSNPTGGITDTQYF
TRBV19	.	TRBJ2-2	.	TGTGCCAGTACACCTCGGACGGGGATTGCAAGGCAGCTGTTTTTT	CASTPRTGIARQLFF
TRBV18	.	TRBJ2-7	.	TGTGCCAGCTCACCCCTCTATTCGGTACACGAGCAGTACTTC	CASSPLYSVHEQYF
TRBV6-5	.	TRBJ1-2	TRBD1	TGTGCCAGCAGTTGGGGACAGGAGTATGGCTACACCTTC	CASSWGQEYGYTF
TRBV30	.	TRBJ1-6	.	TGTGCCTGGAGTCCGGCCCCGAGGCGTAATTCACCCCTCCACTTT	CAWSPAPRRNSPLHF
TRBV19	.	TRBJ2-3	.	TGTGCCAGTAGTACAAGACCACAGGGACCCACAGATACGCAGTATTTT	CASSTRPQGPTDTQYF
TRBV28	once	TRBJ2-7	TRBD1	TGTGCCAGCAAACCCGGAGATAGGGGGCGGTACGAGCAGTACTTC	CASKPGDRGRYEQYF
TRBV28	.	TRBJ1-2	.	TGTGCCAGCAGTCACCAACTTGGGGGCGCCGATGGCTACACCTTC	CASSHQLGGADGYTF
TRBV2	.	TRBJ2-2	TRBD2	TGTGCCAGCAGGGTGCGGGGGGACGGGGAGCTGTTTTTT	CASRVRGDGELFF
TRBV6-1	.	TRBJ2-3	TRBD1	TGTGCCAGCAGTGCAGGGACAGCTTATAGCACAGATACGCAGTATTTT	CASSAGTAYSTDTQYF
TRBV25-1	.	TRBJ1-5	.	TGTGCCAGCAGTGAAGGAGAAGGGGTCCAGCCCCAGCATTTT	CASSEGEGVQPQHF
TRBV10-1	.	TRBJ2-1	.	TGCGCCAGCAGTGAGGTGGGCCACAGCTCCTACAATGAGCAGTTCTTC	CASSEVGHSSYNEQFF